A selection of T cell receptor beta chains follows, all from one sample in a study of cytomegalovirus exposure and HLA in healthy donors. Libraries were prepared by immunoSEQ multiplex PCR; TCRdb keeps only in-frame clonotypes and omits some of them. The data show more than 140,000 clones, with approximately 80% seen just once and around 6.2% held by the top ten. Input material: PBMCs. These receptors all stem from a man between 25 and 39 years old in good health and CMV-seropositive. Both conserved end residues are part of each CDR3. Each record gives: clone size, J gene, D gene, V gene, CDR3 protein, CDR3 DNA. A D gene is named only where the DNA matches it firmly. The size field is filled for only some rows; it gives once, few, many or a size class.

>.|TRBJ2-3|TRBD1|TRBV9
CASSGYRGSTDTQYF
TGTGCCAGCAGCGGCTACAGGGGGAGCACAGATACGCAGTATTTT
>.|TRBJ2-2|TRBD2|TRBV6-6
CASSTGTSGELFF
TGTGCCAGCAGTACCGGGACTAGCGGGGAGCTGTTTTTT
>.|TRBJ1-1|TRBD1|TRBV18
CASSPERTGVAEAFF
TGTGCCAGCTCACCGGAAAGGACAGGGGTGGCTGAAGCTTTCTTT
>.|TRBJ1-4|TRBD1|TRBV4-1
CASSRTGTDSSTNEKLFF
TGCGCCAGCAGCCGCACCGGGACAGACTCTTCAACTAATGAAAAACTGTTTTTT
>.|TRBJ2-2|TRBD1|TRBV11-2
CASSLTGGAGSGELFF
TGTGCCAGCAGCTTGACAGGGGGCGCGGGGTCCGGGGAGCTGTTTTTT
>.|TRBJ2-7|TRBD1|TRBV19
CASSDRTGASYEQYF
TGTGCCAGTAGCGATCGGACAGGGGCGTCCTACGAGCAGTACTTC
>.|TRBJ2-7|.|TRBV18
CASSPMTRGYEQYF
TGTGCCAGCTCACCTATGACCAGGGGCTACGAGCAGTACTTC
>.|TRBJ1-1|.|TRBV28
CASSSMSTEAFF
TGTGCCAGCAGTTCCATGAGCACTGAAGCTTTCTTT
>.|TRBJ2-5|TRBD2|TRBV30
CAWNLAGAQYF
TGTGCCTGGAACCTAGCGGGAGCCCAGTACTTC
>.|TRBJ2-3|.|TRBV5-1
CASSLDGTYTDTQYF
TGCGCCAGCAGCTTGGACGGGACATACACAGATACGCAGTATTTT
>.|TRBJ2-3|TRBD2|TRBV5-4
CASNPGLAGQSSTDTQYF
TGTGCCAGCAACCCGGGACTAGCGGGACAATCTAGCACAGATACGCAGTATTTT
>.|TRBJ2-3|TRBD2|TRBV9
CASTKGLAGFTDTQYF
TGTGCCAGCACCAAAGGGTTAGCGGGGTTCACAGATACGCAGTATTTT
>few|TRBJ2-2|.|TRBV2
CASSERYPPNTGELFF
TGTGCCAGCAGTGAACGGTATCCGCCGAACACCGGGGAGCTGTTTTTT
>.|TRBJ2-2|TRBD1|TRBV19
CASTQTGRKTGELFF
TGTGCCAGTACCCAGACAGGGAGAAAGACCGGGGAGCTGTTTTTT
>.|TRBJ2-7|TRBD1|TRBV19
CASSTRDRRYEQYF
TGTGCCAGTAGTACCCGGGACAGAAGATACGAGCAGTACTTC
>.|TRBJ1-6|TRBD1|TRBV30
CAGAGDSSYNSPLHF
TGTGCCGGGGCTGGGGACAGCTCCTATAATTCACCCCTCCACTTT
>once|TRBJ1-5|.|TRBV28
CASSLLGGSNQPQHF
TGTGCCAGCAGTTTATTGGGGGGAAGCAATCAGCCCCAGCATTTT
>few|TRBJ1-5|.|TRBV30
CAWSLGQGNQPQHF
TGTGCCTGGAGCCTTGGCCAGGGTAATCAGCCCCAGCATTTT
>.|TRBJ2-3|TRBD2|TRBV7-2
CASSLARGLAGGPTDTQYF
TGTGCCAGCAGCTTAGCGCGGGGACTAGCGGGAGGTCCCACAGATACGCAGTATTTT
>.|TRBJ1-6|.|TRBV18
CASSLSDNSPLHF
TGTGCCAGCTCACTGAGTGATAATTCACCCCTCCACTTT
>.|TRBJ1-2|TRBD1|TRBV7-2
CASSKDRHYGYTF
TGTGCCAGCAGCAAGGACAGGCACTATGGCTACACCTTC
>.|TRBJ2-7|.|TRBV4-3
CASSQDQLGGYEQYF
TGCGCCAGCAGCCAAGATCAACTGGGAGGCTACGAGCAGTACTTC
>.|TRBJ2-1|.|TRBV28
CASSRPRITYNEQFF
TGTGCCAGCAGCCGACCGAGGATCACCTACAATGAGCAGTTCTTC
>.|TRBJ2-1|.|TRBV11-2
CASSLAGEQFF
TGTGCCAGCAGCTTAGCGGGGGAGCAGTTCTTC
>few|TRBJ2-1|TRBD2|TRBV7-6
CASSPATSGKYNEQFF
TGTGCCAGCAGCCCCGCGACTAGCGGGAAGTACAATGAGCAGTTCTTC
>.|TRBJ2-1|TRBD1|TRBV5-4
CASSLSDGQGLFF
TGTGCCAGCAGCCTTTCGGATGGACAGGGCCTGTTCTTC
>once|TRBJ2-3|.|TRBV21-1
CASSKWWSGRERGTDTQYF
TGTGCCAGCAGCAAATGGTGGTCGGGGCGGGAGCGGGGCACAGATACGCAGTATTTT
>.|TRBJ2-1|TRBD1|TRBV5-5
CASSQGTGDEQFF
TGTGCCAGCAGCCAAGGGACAGGGGATGAGCAGTTCTTC
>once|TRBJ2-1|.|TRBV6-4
CASREYTRSNEQFF
TGTGCCAGCAGGGAGTATACTCGAAGCAATGAGCAGTTCTTC
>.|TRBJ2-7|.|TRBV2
CASSLWRDEQYF
TGTGCCAGCAGTCTTTGGAGAGACGAGCAGTACTTC
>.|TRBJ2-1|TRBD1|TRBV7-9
CASSDRDNYNEQFF
TGTGCCAGCAGCGACAGGGACAACTACAATGAGCAGTTCTTC
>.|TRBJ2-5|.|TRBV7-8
CASRPEGGETQYF
TGTGCCAGCAGGCCGGAGGGAGGAGAGACCCAGTACTTC
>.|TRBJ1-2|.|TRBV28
CASSFSLQGSGYTF
TGTGCCAGCAGTTTCAGTTTACAGGGCAGTGGCTACACCTTC
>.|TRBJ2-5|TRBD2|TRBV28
CASSPSLAGEETQYF
TGTGCCAGCAGTCCTAGCCTAGCGGGAGAAGAGACCCAGTACTTC
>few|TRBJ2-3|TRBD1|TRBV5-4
CASSSTGGPADTQYF
TGTGCCAGCAGCTCCACAGGGGGCCCAGCAGATACGCAGTATTTT
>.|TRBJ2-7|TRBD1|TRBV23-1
CPENRGNPAYEQYF
TGCCCCGAAAACAGGGGAAATCCAGCCTACGAGCAGTACTTC
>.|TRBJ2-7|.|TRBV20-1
CSARALSEQYF
TGCAGTGCCAGGGCCCTCTCCGAGCAGTACTTC
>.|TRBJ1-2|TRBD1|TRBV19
CASSPGDRRNGYTF
TGTGCCAGTAGTCCCGGGGACAGGAGAAATGGCTACACCTTC
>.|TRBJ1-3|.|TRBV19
CASSITVSGNTIYF
TGTGCCAGTAGTATAACAGTTTCTGGAAACACCATATATTTT
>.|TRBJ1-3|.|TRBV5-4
CASSFGVGNTIYF
TGTGCCAGCAGCTTCGGGGTAGGAAACACCATATATTTT
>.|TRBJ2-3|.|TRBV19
CASSIEGVSTSTDTQYF
TGTGCCAGTAGTATAGAAGGGGTTAGCACTAGCACAGATACGCAGTATTTT
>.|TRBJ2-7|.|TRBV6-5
CASSLKDWGSYEQYF
TGTGCCAGCAGTTTGAAGGACTGGGGCTCCTACGAGCAGTACTTC
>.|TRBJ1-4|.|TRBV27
CASSLQGREKLFF
TGTGCCAGCAGTTTACAGGGTAGGGAAAAACTGTTTTTT
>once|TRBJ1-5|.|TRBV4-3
CASSQDLSGVSGQPQHF
TGCGCCAGCAGCCAAGATTTGTCCGGGGTTTCAGGTCAGCCCCAGCATTTT
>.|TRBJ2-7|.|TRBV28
CASSSWASRYEQYF
TGTGCCAGCAGCTCTTGGGCTAGCCGCTACGAGCAGTACTTC
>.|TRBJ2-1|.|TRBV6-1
CASRARYNEQFF
TGTGCCAGCAGGGCTAGATACAATGAGCAGTTCTTC
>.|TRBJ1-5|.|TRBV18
CASSRRENQPQHF
TGTGCCAGCTCCAGGAGGGAAAATCAGCCCCAGCATTTT
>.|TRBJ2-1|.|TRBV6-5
CASSPSGDPYNEQFF
TGTGCCAGCAGTCCGTCGGGGGACCCCTACAATGAGCAGTTCTTC